This TCR beta chain emerged from a study of CD8+ T cells in alopecia areata. Findings and caveats of the study: Normal skin contains resident alphabeta T cells, and these are also sequenced in scalp samples. Scalp lesions, especially in alopecia totalis/universalis, had higher clonality than normal scalp. Numerous expanded lesional clones remained in scalp and blood during tofacitinib.

cDNA serving as the sequencing template came from extracted, reverse transcribed RNA. Sequencing used immunoSEQ multiplex PCR; TCRdb keeps in-frame clones, though not all of them. The repertoire holds about 190,000 clones, with approximately 60% as singletons. Treatment defined: oral pan-JAK inhibitor, 5-10 mg twice daily. PBMCs provided sorted CD4+ and CD8+ T cells. Trimming cost V 4 bases and J 12 bases; bases outside gene matches: 18. The germline CDR1 and CDR2 sequences are SGHVS and FQNEAQ. There are 15 residues in the CDR3. As concerns this clone: Its specificity is not known.

The sequence came from a human donor with alopecia areata. Source: CD4+ T cells sorted from blood, taken at week 4, from a patient treated with tofacitinib. The chain is built from TRBV7-8 and TRBJ2-7, with 7 bases aligning to TRBD2. CDR3 amino acids: CASSSTVGGRAGPYF. CDR3 bases: TGTGCCAGCAGCTCTACCGTTGGGGGGAGGGCCGGGCCGTACTTC.